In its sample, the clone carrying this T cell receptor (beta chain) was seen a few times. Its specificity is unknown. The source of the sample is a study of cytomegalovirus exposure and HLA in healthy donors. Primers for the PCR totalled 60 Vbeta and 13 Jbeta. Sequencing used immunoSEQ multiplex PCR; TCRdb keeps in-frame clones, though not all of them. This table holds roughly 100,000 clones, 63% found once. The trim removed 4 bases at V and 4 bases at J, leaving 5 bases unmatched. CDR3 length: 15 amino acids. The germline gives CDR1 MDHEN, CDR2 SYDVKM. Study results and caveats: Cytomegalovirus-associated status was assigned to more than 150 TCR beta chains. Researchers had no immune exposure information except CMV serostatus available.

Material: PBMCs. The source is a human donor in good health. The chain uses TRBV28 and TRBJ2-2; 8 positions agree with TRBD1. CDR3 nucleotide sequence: TGTGCCAGCAGTTGGAGACAGGGGCCCACCGGGGAGCTGTTTTTT. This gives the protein CASSWRQGPTGELFF.